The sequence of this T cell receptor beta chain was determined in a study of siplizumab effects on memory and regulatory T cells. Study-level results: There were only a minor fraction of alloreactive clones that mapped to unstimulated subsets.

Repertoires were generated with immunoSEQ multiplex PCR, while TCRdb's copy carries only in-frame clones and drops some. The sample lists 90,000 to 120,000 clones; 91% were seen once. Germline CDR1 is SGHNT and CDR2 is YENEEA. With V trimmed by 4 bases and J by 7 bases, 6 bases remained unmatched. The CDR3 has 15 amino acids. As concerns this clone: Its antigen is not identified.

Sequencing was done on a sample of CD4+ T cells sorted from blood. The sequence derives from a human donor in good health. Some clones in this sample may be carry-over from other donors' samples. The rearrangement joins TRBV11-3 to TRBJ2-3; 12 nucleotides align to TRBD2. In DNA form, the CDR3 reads TGTGCCAGCAGCTCGACTAGCGGGAGCGTCAATACGCAGTATTTT. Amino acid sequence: CASSSTSGSVNTQYF.